The entry below gives a single TCR beta chain sequence along with its context. Using immunoSEQ multiplex PCR, the repertoire was profiled, and TCRdb retains in-frame clones only, with some absent. The sample shows roughly 330,000 clones, over 75% of them seen only once. Enrolled through a virtual design, the participants were between roughly 18 and 100 years of age and came from under 25 US areas. Allocation to cohorts depended on clinical history reported by the participants. These data originate in a study of blood T cell repertoires in COVID-19. The receptor was isolated from a woman aged 30 to 39 who had recovered from COVID-19. The source material was PBMCs or T cells enriched from blood (not recorded which).

Written as DNA, the CDR3 is TGTGCCAGCAGTGAATTCCAAGAGCAGTACTTC. This codes for CASSEFQEQYF. The chain employs TRBV25-1 and TRBJ2-7; D unresolved. Germline lookup yields CDR1 MGHDK and CDR2 SYGVNS. Trimming pared 1 base from V and 7 bases from J, leaving 5 bases between. The length of the CDR3 is 11 residues.